A single sample is the source of the 31 T cell receptor beta chains below, sequenced in a study of blood T cell repertoires in COVID-19. Generated by immunoSEQ multiplex PCR, the TCRdb table keeps only in-frame clones and is missing some. The table includes hundreds of thousands of clones, 75% to 90% detected once. The source material was PBMCs or T cells enriched from blood (not recorded which). The source is a woman aged 40 to 55 who had recovered from COVID-19.

J is TRBJ2-7 and V is TRBV5-1, with D unclear. From germline, CDR1 is SGHRS and CDR2 YFSETQ. This CDR3 is 11 amino acids long. V was cut by 3 bases and J by 2 bases, with 3 bases left in between. The CDR3 region has the DNA TGCGCCAGCAGCTCCACCTACGAGCAGTACTTC. It codes for CASSSTYEQYF.

The chain links TRBV6-2 or TRBV6-3 to TRBJ2-6; D possibly corresponds to TRBD2 (5 bases). CDR1 is MNHEY and CDR2 is SVGEGT in the germline V gene. V lost 7 bases and J 2 bases, leaving 18 bases between the germline ends. The CDR3 is 17 amino acids. The CDR3 DNA reads as TGTGCCAGCACCCCTCGCTCGGGGAATACTGGGGCCAACGTCCTGACTTTC. It is translated as CASTPRSGNTGANVLTF.

The J gene is TRBJ2-1, the V gene TRBV12-3 or TRBV12-4; D might be TRBD2 (6 bases). The V end was cut by 7 bases, the J end by 3 bases, with 10 bases between. The CDR3 spans 13 residues. The CDR3: CASTTDYYNEQFF. CDR3 nucleotides: TGTGCCAGCACCACGGACTACTACAATGAGCAGTTCTTC.

The V and J genes are TRBV30 and TRBJ1-5; 8 nucleotides agree with TRBD1. The CDR3 contains 13 residues. V gave up 4 bases and J gave up 2 bases; unmatched junction bases: 1. Germline V lookup: CDR1 GTSNPN, CDR2 SVGIG (reference sequence). CDR3 sequence: CAWKTGGNQPQHF. CDR3 nucleotide sequence: TGTGCCTGGAAGACAGGGGGCAATCAGCCCCAGCATTTT.

This chain connects TRBV9 to TRBJ1-2; TRBD1 is a possible D gene (6 bases). Trimming stripped 6 bases from V and 6 bases from J, with 12 bases between. The germline V gene encodes CDR1 SGDLS and CDR2 YYNGEE. This CDR3 spans 12 amino acids. The CDR3 region has the DNA TGTGCCAGCACCAGGACAGTAAATGGCTACACCTTC. Protein: CASTRTVNGYTF.

This chain connects TRBV4-3 to TRBJ2-2, with D perhaps matching TRBD2 (6 bases). Germline lookup yields CDR1 LGHNA and CDR2 YSLEER. This CDR3 is built from 16 residues. Trimming took off 5 bases at V and 2 bases at J, with 15 bases between the two ends. This CDR3 reads CASSSVLSGNTGELFF. In DNA, the CDR3 is TGCGCCAGCAGCTCCGTACTTAGCGGCAACACCGGGGAGCTGTTTTTT.

V and J are TRBV19 and TRBJ1-3; 9 positions match TRBD1. Looked up from germline, CDR1 is LNHDA and CDR2 is SQIVND (reference sequence). V was clipped by 2 bases and J by 5 bases; unmatched bases: 1. The CDR3 runs to 14 residues. The CDR3 spells CASSITGGRNTIYF. In nucleotides, the CDR3 is TGTGCCAGTAGTATAACAGGGGGCAGAAACACCATATATTTT.

Of note for this clone: A read error may account for a junction end that differs from germline. This chain's CDR3 is CASSLGVAGSYEQYF. CDR3 sequence (DNA): TGTGCCAGCAGTTTAGGGGTAGCGGGCTCCTACGAGCAGTACTTC. The genes are TRBV7-2 and TRBJ2-7; TRBD2 aligns across 7 bases. CDR3 length equals 15 residues. Germline CDR1 SGHTA, CDR2 FQGNSA.

This CDR3 is CASSGTGLGSPLHF. In nucleotides, the CDR3 is TGTGCCAGCAGCGGGACAGGGCTTGGGTCACCCCTCCACTTT. The chain couples TRBV5-4 to TRBJ1-6; 9 bases agree with TRBD1. Germline CDR1 is SGHNT and CDR2 is YYREEE (reference sequence). The junction had 6 bases not matched to a gene; V was cut back by 4 bases and J by 10 bases. The CDR3 has 14 amino acids.

The rearrangement links TRBV19 to TRBJ2-1; 8 bases map to TRBD2. The ends lost 6 bases at V and 5 bases at J; junction bases unmatched: 6. The CDR3 has 14 residues. Germline V gene sequence: CDR1 LNHDA, CDR2 SQIVND (reference sequence). The CDR3 is CASSGSGIHNEQFF. DNA of the CDR3: TGTGCCAGTAGCGGTAGCGGGATCCACAATGAGCAGTTCTTC.

V gene TRBV12-5 combines with J gene TRBJ2-7; D perhaps matches TRBD1 (5 bases). Germline V gene lookup returns CDR1 LGHNT and CDR2 FRNRAP. The CDR3 consists of 12 residues. V was shortened by 5 bases and J by 3 bases, with 8 bases between the two germline ends. The CDR3 loop is CASGPGNYEQYF. The CDR3 region has the DNA TGTGCTAGTGGTCCAGGGAACTACGAGCAGTACTTC.

The chain recombines TRBV9 with TRBJ2-7, with 9 bases aligning to TRBD2. CDR1 and CDR2 (germline): SGDLS, YYNGEE. J gave up 2 bases and V 7 bases, and 16 bases lay outside the gene matches. CDR3 length equals 17 residues. The chain's CDR3 is CASADGRASGATYEQYF. CDR3 in DNA: TGTGCCAGCGCCGATGGGCGTGCTAGCGGGGCAACCTACGAGCAGTACTTC.

J is TRBJ2-7 and V is TRBV30; TRBD2 matches 8 bases. The length of the CDR3 is 13 residues. From germline, CDR1 is GTSNPN and CDR2 SVGIG (reference sequence). Losses at the gene ends were 3 bases for V and 4 bases for J; bases not matched to a gene: 5. CDR3 bases: TGTGCCTGGAGCTCGGGGGGGCCTTACGAGCAGTACTTC. Translating it yields CAWSSGGPYEQYF.

V gene TRBV5-1 combines with J gene TRBJ1-1; D is undetermined. The CDR3 runs 15 residues. The germline CDR1 and CDR2 sequences are SGHRS and YFSETQ. V was cut by 0 bases and J by 0 bases, with 9 bases left in between. The CDR3 DNA sequence: TGCGCCAGCAGCTTGGTAGGGAGGGTGAACACTGAAGCTTTCTTT. It translates to CASSLVGRVNTEAFF. The complete variable domain, with remaining parts taken from reference TRBV5-1 and TRBJ1-1, reads KAGVTQTPRYLIKTRGQQVTLSCSPISGHRSVSWYQQTPGQGLQFLFEYFSETQRNKGNFPGRFSGRQFSNSRSEMNVSTLELGDSALYLCASSLVGRVNTEAFFGQGTRLTVV.

The chain recombines TRBV5-1 with TRBJ2-5; 9 bases match TRBD2. This CDR3 is 15 amino acids long. J gave up 4 bases and V 2 bases, and 6 bases lay outside the gene matches. Per the germline V gene, CDR1 is SGHRS and CDR2 is YFSETQ. The CDR3 region is CASSFERGVGETQYF. The CDR3 nucleotides are TGCGCCAGCAGCTTCGAGCGGGGGGTTGGAGAGACCCAGTACTTC.

The chain combines TRBV3-1 (or the pseudogene TRBV3-2) with TRBJ2-1; no definite D call. The germline V and J ends were trimmed by 1 base and 9 bases, with 10 bases remaining between them. Germline V gene lookup returns CDR1 LGHDT and CDR2 YNNKEL (reference sequence). The CDR3 totals 13 residues. The CDR3 here is CASSQGSTGEQFF. The CDR3 DNA reads TGTGCCAGCAGCCAAGGGTCGACGGGTGAGCAGTTCTTC.

This clone was detected once. V is TRBV4-3 and J is TRBJ1-5; no reliable D call. Deletions cut 5 bases from V and 7 bases from J, with 15 bases between. Germline CDR1 reads LGHNA; CDR2 reads YSLEER. This CDR3 is 14 amino acids long. The CDR3 DNA reads TGCGCCAGCAGCTCCCGCGAGGGAGGGCAGCCCCAGCATTTT. As protein: CASSSREGGQPQHF.

CDR3 DNA sequence: TGTGCCAGTAGTATTGAGACAGGGACTTACAATGAGCAGTTCTTC. It encodes CASSIETGTYNEQFF. V is TRBV19 and J is TRBJ2-1, with D possibly matching TRBD1 (7 bases). CDR1 and CDR2 (germline): LNHDA, SQIVND (reference sequence). V was pared by 3 bases and J by 4 bases, with 13 bases between. The CDR3 totals 15 residues.

The chain joins TRBV28 to TRBJ2-7; a weak D match, TRBD2 (5 bases). V was shortened by 6 bases and J by 6 bases, with 15 bases between the two germline ends. The germline V gene encodes CDR1 MDHEN and CDR2 SYDVKM. This CDR3 has 13 amino acids. CDR3 sequence (DNA): TGTGCCAGCAGAACGTTAAAGCGGTCCGAGCAGTACTTC. Protein product: CASRTLKRSEQYF.

The V and J genes are TRBV3-1 (or the pseudogene TRBV3-2) and TRBJ1-1, with a weak D call TRBD1 (5 bases). There are 14 residues in the CDR3. Germline CDR1 reads LGHDT; CDR2 reads YNNKEL (reference sequence). The V end was cut by 5 bases, the J end by 3 bases, with 13 bases between. Written as DNA, the CDR3 is TGTGCCAGCAGCGGAGGGGCCGGGGACACTGAAGCTTTCTTT. Protein sequence: CASSGGAGDTEAFF.

CDR3 region: CASSLRGAGNTIYF. CDR3 nucleotide sequence: TGTGCCAGCAGTCTCAGGGGAGCTGGAAACACCATATATTTT. V and J are TRBV28 and TRBJ1-3; tentatively, D is TRBD1 (6 bases). Per the germline V gene, CDR1 is MDHEN and CDR2 is SYDVKM. The CDR3 is 14 residues long. V gave up 5 bases and J gave up 2 bases, with 10 bases separating them.

There are a few counts of this clone. The V gene is TRBV27, the J gene TRBJ2-7, with D unclear. This CDR3 comprises 14 residues. V lost 4 bases and J lost 0, with 10 bases in between. Germline loops: CDR1 MNHEY, CDR2 SMNVEV (reference sequence). CDR3 amino acids: CASSSPTLSYEQYF. Here the CDR3 DNA reads TGTGCCAGCAGTTCTCCTACTCTCTCCTACGAGCAGTACTTC.

This chain connects TRBV27 to TRBJ1-1; tentative D call: TRBD1 (5 bases). V shed 6 bases and J shed 1 base, with 15 bases lying between them. Germline V gives CDR1 MNHEY, CDR2 SMNVEV (reference sequence). This CDR3 contains 15 residues. The CDR3 nucleotides read TGTGCCAGCAGCCCCCTCGGACACCCGAACACTGAAGCTTTCTTT. It is translated as CASSPLGHPNTEAFF.

This clone was detected only a few times. This chain joins TRBV19 and TRBJ2-5, with 9 bases fitting TRBD2. V lost 10 bases to trimming and J lost 2 bases; unmatched junction nucleotides: 8. CDR1 LNHDA and CDR2 SQIVND come from the germline V gene (reference sequence). The CDR3 sequence is 14 residues long. In DNA, the CDR3 is TGTGCCATCCCGACTAGCGGCCTACAAGAGACCCAGTACTTC. Translation gives CAIPTSGLQETQYF.

The CDR3 region is CATSDTGQGAQQPQHF. CDR3 sequence (DNA): TGTGCCACCAGTGATACGGGACAGGGGGCCCAGCAGCCCCAGCATTTT. The rearrangement links TRBV24-1 to TRBJ1-5, with 12 bases identical to TRBD1. The CDR3 has 16 residues. Trimming took 3 bases from V and 7 from J; bases not matched to a gene: 6. Germline CDR1 is KGHDR and CDR2 is SFDVKD.

V gene TRBV5-4 combines with J gene TRBJ2-7, with 7 bases that match TRBD2. The CDR3 length is 15 residues. Germline V CDR1 and CDR2: SGHNT, YYREEE (reference sequence). Trimming took 1 base from V and 2 from J; bases not matched to a gene: 6. CDR3 region: CASSLRLADTYEQYF. As DNA, the CDR3 is TGTGCCAGCAGCTTGAGACTAGCCGATACCTACGAGCAGTACTTC.

The CDR3 sequence is CASSPRGSSPLHF. The CDR3, as DNA: TGTGCCAGCAGTCCCCGGGGGAGTTCACCCCTCCACTTT. The rearrangement joins TRBV27 to TRBJ1-6, with D possibly matching TRBD1 (5 bases). The CDR3 consists of 13 residues. With 5 bases removed from V and 9 bases from J, the gap between germline ends came to 11 bases. Germline values: CDR1 MNHEY, CDR2 SMNVEV (reference sequence).

Regarding this clone: A junction end diverges from the germline sequence, so it may reflect a read error. The rearrangement links TRBV30 to TRBJ1-6; D gene uncertain. The CDR3 spans 14 residues. The germline gives CDR1 GTSNPN, CDR2 SVGIG (reference sequence). This CDR3 is CAWSVQTGNSPLHF. The DNA of the CDR3 is TGTGCCTGGAGTGTACAAACGGGTAATTCGCCCCTCCACTTT. The full variable domain, completed using reference TRBV30 and TRBJ1-6, is SQTIHQWPATLVQPVGSPLSLECTVEGTSNPNLYWYRQAAGRGLQLLFYSVGIGQISSEVPQNLSASRPQDRQFILSSKKLLLSDSGFYLCAWSVQTGNSPLHFGNGTRLTVT.

J is TRBJ2-6 and V is TRBV19; a possible D gene is TRBD2 (5 bases). Deletions cut 4 bases from V and 2 bases from J, with 9 bases between. This CDR3 has 15 residues. Germline CDR1 reads LNHDA; CDR2 reads SQIVND (reference sequence). The CDR3 DNA reads TGTGCCAGTAGTAGCGGGTGGACTGGGGCCAACGTCCTGACTTTC. Amino acid sequence: CASSSGWTGANVLTF.

This chain joins TRBV4-3 and TRBJ1-1; TRBD1 agrees at 10 bases. The germline V gene has CDR1 LGHNA and CDR2 YSLEER. V trimming: 3 bases; J trimming: 2 bases; junction bases outside the gene matches: 3. This CDR3 has 15 amino acids. CDR3 nucleotide sequence: TGCGCCAGCAGCCAGGGGACAGGGGTTAACACTGAAGCTTTCTTT. Protein product: CASSQGTGVNTEAFF.

This clone was found a few times. The rearrangement joins TRBV9 to TRBJ2-7; 7 nucleotides align to TRBD1. Unmatched junction bases numbered 10, after V lost 0 bases and J lost 4 bases. Germline loops: CDR1 SGDLS, CDR2 YYNGEE. CDR3 length: 16 residues. The CDR3 protein is CASSVGGGSVLYEQYF. The CDR3 DNA is TGTGCCAGCAGCGTAGGAGGGGGCTCAGTTCTGTACGAGCAGTACTTC. The full variable domain, completed using reference TRBV9 and TRBJ2-7, is DSGVTQTPKHLITATGQRVTLRCSPRSGDLSVYWYQQSLDQGLQFLIQYYNGEERAKGNILERFSAQQFPDLHSELNLSSLELGDSALYFCASSVGGGSVLYEQYFGPGTRLTVT.